These T cell receptor beta chains were read from a single sample in a study of blood T cell repertoires in COVID-19. Clones were sequenced by immunoSEQ multiplex PCR, and TCRdb holds only the in-frame ones, with some missing. The sample has some 120,000 clones, about 88% seen once. Specimen: peripheral blood. The source of these receptors is a man aged 60 to 69 with COVID-19, enrolled during active disease. Both conserved end residues are part of each CDR3. The D gene is left open where the match is weak. The size entry is marked missing in some rows and otherwise reads once, few, many or a size class.

TRBD2	TRBJ2-7	few	TRBV10-2	CASSESRSLAGDEQYF	TGCGCCAGCAGTGAGTCAAGGAGTCTAGCGGGAGACGAGCAGTACTTC
TRBD1	TRBJ1-2	-	TRBV19	CASSMAVGQAQGGYTF	TGTGCCAGTAGTATGGCCGTAGGACAGGCTCAGGGTGGCTACACCTTC
-	TRBJ2-1	once	TRBV29-1	CSVEVRYNEQFF	TGCAGCGTTGAAGTTCGGTACAATGAGCAGTTCTTC
TRBD2	TRBJ2-2	-	TRBV4-1	CASSYGLAGTGELFF	TGCGCCAGCAGCTACGGACTAGCGGGCACCGGGGAGCTGTTTTTT
TRBD1	TRBJ2-5	-	TRBV5-4	CASSFPGQGSQETQYF	TGTGCCAGCAGCTTTCCGGGACAGGGATCCCAAGAGACCCAGTACTTC
-	TRBJ2-7	-	TRBV19	CASSLHTGEENEQYF	TGTGCCAGTAGTCTCCACACAGGGGAGGAAAACGAGCAGTACTTC
-	TRBJ1-4	few	TRBV4-1	CASSPLEAGAEFEKLFF	TGCGCCAGCAGCCCTCTAGAGGCGGGGGCGGAATTTGAAAAACTGTTTTTT
TRBD2	TRBJ2-3	few	TRBV7-9	CASSTSGRSTDTQYF	TGTGCCAGCAGCACAAGCGGGAGGAGCACAGATACGCAGTATTTT
-	TRBJ2-1	-	TRBV5-4	CASSLQYNEQFF	TGTGCCAGCAGCTTGCAGTACAATGAGCAGTTCTTC
-	TRBJ1-5	-	TRBV12-3/TRBV12-4	CASSFRSNQPQHF	TGTGCCAGCAGTTTTAGATCAAATCAGCCCCAGCATTTT
TRBD1	TRBJ1-1	-	TRBV13	CASSSNTGQGILGTEAFF	TGTGCCAGCAGCTCCAATACGGGACAGGGTATTTTGGGCACTGAAGCTTTCTTT
TRBD1	TRBJ2-7	-	TRBV19	CASSEATGTGPYEQYF	TGTGCCAGTAGTGAAGCCACCGGGACAGGACCCTACGAGCAGTACTTC
-	TRBJ2-5	few	TRBV2	CASSRPDQETQYF	TGTGCCAGCAGTCGTCCAGACCAAGAGACCCAGTACTTC
-	TRBJ2-5	-	TRBV5-4	CASSLGAQETQYF	TGTGCCAGCAGCTTGGGGGCGCAGGAGACCCAGTACTTC
-	TRBJ2-7	-	TRBV30	CAWSLGPYEQYF	TGTGCCTGGAGTCTAGGCCCCTACGAGCAGTACTTC
TRBD1	TRBJ1-6	-	TRBV9	CASSGGQGGSPLHF	TGTGCCAGCAGCGGCGGACAGGGCGGTTCACCCCTCCACTTT
TRBD2	TRBJ2-1	-	TRBV9	CASSASGSTYNEQFF	TGTGCCAGCAGCGCTAGCGGGAGCACCTACAATGAGCAGTTCTTC
TRBD2	TRBJ2-7	-	TRBV6-5	CASRGRGGIYEQYF	TGTGCCAGCAGGGGGAGGGGCGGGATCTACGAGCAGTACTTC
TRBD2	TRBJ2-7	-	TRBV4-2	CASSTQAGVAYEQYF	TGTGCCAGCAGCACCCAAGCGGGAGTCGCCTACGAGCAGTACTTC
TRBD2	TRBJ2-7	-	TRBV2	CASSEARASGKDEQYF	TGTGCCAGCAGTGAAGCGCGGGCTAGCGGGAAGGACGAGCAGTACTTC
TRBD2	TRBJ2-1	few	TRBV2	CASSFSSGRAYNEQFF	TGTGCCAGCAGTTTTTCTAGCGGGAGGGCCTACAATGAGCAGTTCTTC
TRBD1	TRBJ2-7	-	TRBV5-1	CASSLVYGDSYEQYF	TGCGCCAGCAGCTTGGTGTATGGGGACAGCTACGAGCAGTACTTC
TRBD1	TRBJ2-2	-	TRBV18	CASSLIDRGSAGELFF	TGTGCCAGCTCACTAATCGACAGGGGCTCGGCCGGGGAGCTGTTTTTT
TRBD1	TRBJ1-5	-	TRBV6-6	CASIPTGGSQPQHF	TGTGCCAGCATTCCTACAGGGGGCTCTCAGCCCCAGCATTTT
-	TRBJ2-2	once	TRBV11-3	CASSLRVGTGELFF	TGTGCCAGCAGCTTACGGGTCGGCACCGGGGAGCTGTTTTTT
TRBD2	TRBJ2-5	-	TRBV4-3	CASSQGTSGVQETQYF	TGCGCCAGCAGCCAGGGGACTAGCGGAGTCCAAGAGACCCAGTACTTC
-	TRBJ2-1	-	TRBV7-9	CASSSGTYNEQFF	TGTGCCAGCAGCTCAGGGACTTACAATGAGCAGTTCTTC
TRBD2	TRBJ2-1	-	TRBV5-8	CASSTGLASYNEQFF	TGTGCCAGCAGCACGGGACTAGCGTCCTACAATGAGCAGTTCTTC
-	TRBJ2-7	once	TRBV19	CASSNRETTGEQYF	TGTGCCAGTAGTAACAGGGAAACAACGGGGGAGCAGTACTTC
TRBD2	TRBJ2-2	-	TRBV27	CASSLKTSGWNTGELFF	TGTGCCAGCAGCCTCAAGACTAGCGGGTGGAACACCGGGGAGCTGTTTTTT
TRBD2	TRBJ2-5	-	TRBV9	CASSVGSGRSVETQYF	TGTGCCAGCAGCGTAGGTAGCGGGAGGTCCGTCGAGACCCAGTACTTC
-	TRBJ2-5	-	TRBV6-6	CASSYVRVQETQYF	TGTGCCAGCAGTTACGTGAGGGTACAAGAGACCCAGTACTTC
-	TRBJ1-5	few	TRBV19	CASRPGRRGNQPQHF	TGTGCCAGTAGACCCGGGAGACGGGGCAATCAGCCCCAGCATTTT
-	TRBJ1-1	-	TRBV9	CASSVEGRGNTEAFF	TGTGCCAGCAGCGTAGAGGGCAGGGGAAACACTGAAGCTTTCTTT
-	TRBJ1-6	-	TRBV30	CAWRQGRGNSPLHF	TGTGCCTGGAGGCAGGGGAGAGGCAATTCACCCCTCCACTTT
TRBD1	TRBJ2-5	-	TRBV18	CASSPLGQEETQYF	TGTGCCAGCTCACCACTTGGACAGGAAGAGACCCAGTACTTC
-	TRBJ1-3	-	TRBV30	CAWSGVSGNTIYF	TGTGCCTGGAGTGGTGTATCTGGAAACACCATATATTTT
-	TRBJ2-7	-	TRBV6-5	CASSYSGTPSYEQYF	TGTGCCAGCAGTTATTCCGGGACACCCTCCTACGAGCAGTACTTC
TRBD1	TRBJ1-1	-	TRBV18	CASSRAGQDTEAFF	TGTGCCAGCTCACGGGCGGGACAGGACACTGAAGCTTTCTTT
-	TRBJ2-1	-	TRBV21-1	CASRKNGRLREQFF	TGTGCCAGCAGAAAAAACGGGAGGTTACGGGAGCAGTTCTTC
TRBD2	TRBJ2-1	-	TRBV4-2	CASSQVLAGPYNEQFF	TGTGCCAGCAGCCAAGTACTAGCGGGACCGTACAATGAGCAGTTCTTC
-	TRBJ1-2	once	TRBV2	CASSGVNYGYTF	TGTGCCAGCAGTGGAGTAAACTATGGCTACACCTTC
TRBD1	TRBJ1-3	-	TRBV19	CASRRQGMVTGNTIYF	TGTGCCAGTAGACGACAGGGCATGGTGACGGGAAACACCATATATTTT
TRBD2	TRBJ2-2	-	TRBV24-1	CATSLAGSDTGELFF	TGTGCCACCAGCCTAGCGGGATCGGACACCGGGGAGCTGTTTTTT
-	TRBJ2-1	-	TRBV5-1	CASSASVPEQFF	TGCGCCAGCAGCGCTAGTGTTCCGGAGCAGTTCTTC
TRBD1	TRBJ1-1	-	TRBV2	CASSTGTGNTEAFF	TGTGCCAGCAGTACCGGGACAGGGAACACTGAAGCTTTCTTT
TRBD1	TRBJ2-5	-	TRBV6-1	CASSAYRGSARETQYF	TGTGCCAGCAGTGCATACAGGGGCAGCGCAAGAGAGACCCAGTACTTC
-	TRBJ1-3	-	TRBV28	CASSPAGERGGNTIYF	TGTGCCAGCAGTCCTGCGGGGGAAAGGGGTGGAAACACCATATATTTT
TRBD2	TRBJ2-1	-	TRBV12-3/TRBV12-4	CASGTSGYNEQFF	TGTGCCAGCGGGACTAGCGGGTACAATGAGCAGTTCTTC
-	TRBJ1-5	-	TRBV28	CASSADRIMPQHF	TGTGCCAGCAGCGCAGACAGAATCATGCCCCAGCATTTT